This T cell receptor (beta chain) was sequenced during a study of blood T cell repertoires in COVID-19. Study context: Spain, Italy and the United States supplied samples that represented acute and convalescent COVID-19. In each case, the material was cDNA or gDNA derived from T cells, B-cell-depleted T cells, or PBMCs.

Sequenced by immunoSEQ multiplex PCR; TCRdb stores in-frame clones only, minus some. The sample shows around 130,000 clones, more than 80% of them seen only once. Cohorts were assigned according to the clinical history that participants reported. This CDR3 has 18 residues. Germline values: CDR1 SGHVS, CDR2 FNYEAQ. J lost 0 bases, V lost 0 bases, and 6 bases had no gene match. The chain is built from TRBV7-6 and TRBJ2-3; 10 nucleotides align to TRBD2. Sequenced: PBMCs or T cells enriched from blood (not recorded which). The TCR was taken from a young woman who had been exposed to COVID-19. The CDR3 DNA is TGTGCCAGCAGCTTAGCTCAACTAGCGGGATCTAGCACAGATACGCAGTATTTT. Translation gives CASSLAQLAGSSTDTQYF.